One and the same sample provided the 8 T cell receptor beta chains below, sequenced in a study of blood T cell repertoires in COVID-19. The table came from immunoSEQ multiplex PCR; TCRdb's copy has only in-frame clones and leaves some out. This sample has 150,000 to 250,000 clones, with approximately 82% found just once. Sequencing was performed on peripheral blood. These receptors were taken from a human donor with acute or convalescent COVID-19. The donor label of this sample is uncertain.

This sequence joins TRBV27 and TRBJ2-1; 12 nucleotides match TRBD1. This CDR3 is 15 amino acids long. Germline V CDR1 and CDR2: MNHEY, SMNVEV (reference sequence). Losses at the gene ends were 6 bases for V and 5 bases for J; bases not matched to a gene: 5. The CDR3 DNA follows: TGTGCCAGCAGCCCCGGGACAGGGGGCAACAATGAGCAGTTCTTC. Amino acid sequence: CASSPGTGGNNEQFF.

The chain has TRBV19 and TRBJ1-5; possibly TRBD1 for D (5 bases). The ends were cut back, 10 bases at V and 7 bases at J, with 17 bases in the middle. The CDR3 loop spans 13 amino acids. The germline gives CDR1 LNHDA, CDR2 SQIVND (reference sequence). CDR3 sequence reads: CATSRRGGQPQHF. In DNA, the CDR3 is TGTGCCACCTCACGGAGGGGAGGGCAGCCCCAGCATTTT.

A few counts support this clone. This chain joins TRBV7-9 and TRBJ2-1; D call uncertain. The V end was cut by 2 bases, the J end by 6 bases, with 11 bases between. Per germline, CDR1 SEHNR and CDR2 FQNEAQ (reference sequence). The CDR3 runs to 14 residues. The CDR3 nucleotides are TGTGCCAGCAGCTTACCCACCCTACTCAATGAGCAGTTCTTC. As protein: CASSLPTLLNEQFF. Based on the CDR3 plus reference TRBV7-9 and TRBJ2-1, the full variable domain is DTGVSQNPRHKITKRGQNVTFRCDPISEHNRLYWYRQTLGQGPEFLTYFQNEAQLEKSRLLSDRFSAERPKGSFSTLEIQRTEQGDSAMYLCASSLPTLLNEQFFGPGTRLTVL.

The gene calls are TRBV7-2 and TRBJ2-7, with 10 bases matching TRBD2. Germline values: CDR1 SGHTA, CDR2 FQGNSA. The CDR3 is 12 residues long. Trimming removed 8 bases from V and 3 bases from J; junction bases left unmatched: 1. The CDR3 is CASGLAVYEQYF. The CDR3 bases are TGTGCCAGCGGACTAGCGGTCTACGAGCAGTACTTC.

The V and J genes are TRBV10-2 and TRBJ2-5; 11 bases agree with TRBD1. The CDR3 is 15 amino acids. Germline V gene lookup returns CDR1 WSHSY and CDR2 SAAADI. With 8 bases clipped from V and 4 bases from J, the junction kept 9 bases outside the gene matches. The CDR3 DNA reads as TGCGCCAGCTTGGGGACAGGGGGTTGGTTAGAGACCCAGTACTTC. It specifies CASLGTGGWLETQYF.

The chain carries TRBV27 and TRBJ1-2; unclear D gene. This CDR3 spans 15 amino acids. V lost 5 bases, J lost 2 bases, and 15 bases lay in between. The germline gives CDR1 MNHEY, CDR2 SMNVEV (reference sequence). The CDR3 bases are TGTGCCAGCAGTCTCGGGAGCCTGGGAAACTATGGCTACACCTTC. Its translation: CASSLGSLGNYGYTF.

The chain employs TRBV30 and TRBJ2-7; tentative D call: TRBD2 (6 bases). The CDR3 loop spans 14 amino acids. Germline loops: CDR1 GTSNPN, CDR2 SVGIG (reference sequence). Trimming removed 2 bases from V and 1 base from J, with 12 bases in between. In nucleotides, the CDR3 is TGTGCCTGGAGTAGGTTCGGAGGGTCCTACGAGCAGTACTTC. The encoded protein is CAWSRFGGSYEQYF.

The V call is TRBV28, the J call TRBJ2-3, with TRBD2 matching over 7 bases. The CDR3 totals 19 residues. Germline V gene data show CDR1 as MDHEN and CDR2 as SYDVKM. Unmatched junction bases numbered 21, after V lost 6 bases and J lost 3 bases. The DNA for the CDR3 is TGTGCCAGCAGCCCCATCGGGGGACGGGGGGAACCGGATACAGATACGCAGTATTTT. Residues: CASSPIGGRGEPDTDTQYF.